The 24 T cell receptor beta chains below come from one sample, sequenced in a study of T cell responses to AZD1222 COVID-19 vaccine. The method was immunoSEQ multiplex PCR; TCRdb's version includes in-frame clones alone and lacks a portion of them. Among around 130,000 clones, 91% were seen once, and the ten largest hold approximately 3%. This sample comprised peripheral blood, obtained on day 0 of AZD1222 vaccination. These receptors were obtained from an adult in good health.

The count of this clone is one. The chain links TRBV7-2 to TRBJ1-2; perhaps TRBD1 as D (6 bases). Trimming removed 5 bases at V and 0 bases at J, with 16 bases between. CDR3 length equals 16 residues. CDR1 SGHTA and CDR2 FQGNSA come from the germline V gene. CDR3 protein: CASSPPTGIANYGYTF. For the CDR3, the DNA is TGTGCCAGCAGCCCCCCTACAGGGATAGCTAACTATGGCTACACCTTC.

The chain couples TRBV7-2 to TRBJ1-5; D remains ambiguous. The CDR3 is 15 residues long. V was cut by 1 base and J by 0 bases, with 7 bases left in between. The germline CDR1 and CDR2 sequences are SGHTA and FQGNSA. In nucleotides, the CDR3 is TGTGCCAGCAGCTTAGAACCGTTTAGCAATCAGCCCCAGCATTTT. As protein: CASSLEPFSNQPQHF.

The V call is TRBV10-1, the J call TRBJ2-7; TRBD1 matches 8 bases. There are 14 residues in the CDR3. The V gene's germline CDR1 is WNHNN and CDR2 SYGVQD (reference sequence). V shed 2 bases, J shed 5 bases, and the junction held 5 bases outside the gene matches. CDR3 protein: CASSEGQGKNEQYF. The CDR3 DNA sequence: TGCGCCAGCAGTGAGGGACAGGGAAAGAACGAGCAGTACTTC.

CDR3 nucleotides: TGCGCCAGCAGTGGGGTAGGGGCCCTGAGAGGGAGCACTGAAGCTTTCTTT. Protein: CASSGVGALRGSTEAFF. The chain recombines TRBV5-1 with TRBJ1-1, with D possibly TRBD1 on 5 matching bases. The CDR3 runs 17 residues. V was cut by 5 bases and J by 4 bases, with 24 bases left in between. CDR1 SGHRS and CDR2 YFSETQ come from the germline V gene.

This clone appeared a single time. This chain connects TRBV18 to TRBJ1-2; D uncertain. Deletions cut 3 bases from V and 2 bases from J, with 10 bases between. This CDR3 contains 14 residues. The germline V gene encodes CDR1 KGHSH and CDR2 LQKENI. This CDR3 reads CASSPFKQNYGYTF. As DNA, the CDR3 is TGTGCCAGCTCACCCTTCAAACAAAACTATGGCTACACCTTC.

This sequence joins TRBV12-3 or TRBV12-4 and TRBJ2-1; 8 nucleotides agree with TRBD1. Germline trimming cut 6 bases from V and 9 bases from J; bases unmatched to any gene: 7. This CDR3 region has 13 residues. The CDR3 sequence is CASSEDRAGEQFF. CDR3 bases: TGTGCCAGCAGCGAGGACAGGGCGGGTGAGCAGTTCTTC.

The chain is built from TRBV10-3 and TRBJ2-1; 10 bases map to TRBD2. The CDR3 is 15 residues long. With 2 bases clipped from V and 3 bases from J, the junction kept 1 base outside the gene matches. The germline V gene encodes CDR1 ENHRY and CDR2 SYGVKD. CDR3 loop: CAISERLAGYNEQFF. CDR3 DNA: TGTGCCATCAGTGAGAGACTAGCGGGCTACAATGAGCAGTTCTTC.

This chain uses TRBV10-2 with TRBJ2-1; 7 nucleotides match TRBD2. The CDR3 length is 17 residues. From germline, CDR1 is WSHSY and CDR2 SAAADI. The J segment lost 1 base and the V segment lost 5 bases, leaving 11 bases of the junction unmatched. The CDR3 DNA follows: TGCGCCAGCAGTCCCCCCTGGGAGGGCATATCCTACAATGAGCAGTTCTTC. Residues: CASSPPWEGISYNEQFF.

V usage is TRBV25-1 and J usage is TRBJ1-2; tentative D call: TRBD1 (5 bases). Germline loops: CDR1 MGHDK, CDR2 SYGVNS. V was pared by 4 bases and J by 8 bases, with 14 bases between. This CDR3 is built from 13 residues. The CDR3 nucleotides are TGTGCCAGCAGTGTAGGGGTCCTCGAAGGCTACACCTTC. It codes for CASSVGVLEGYTF.

The rearrangement joins TRBV5-5 to TRBJ2-1; TRBD2 matches at 8 bases. The V segment lost 7 bases and the J segment 5 bases; nucleotides outside the gene matches: 5. CDR1 and CDR2 (germline): SGHKS, YYEKEE (reference sequence). The CDR3 contains 13 residues. CDR3 in amino acids: CASSSGPHNEQFF. The CDR3, as DNA: TGTGCCAGCTCTAGCGGGCCTCACAATGAGCAGTTCTTC. Drawing the rest from reference TRBV5-5 and TRBJ2-1, the complete variable domain is DAGVTQSPTHLIKTRGQQVTLRCSPISGHKSVSWYQQVLGQGPQFIFQYYEKEERGRGNFPDRFSARQFPNYSSELNVNALLLGDSALYLCASSSGPHNEQFFGPGTRLTVL.

The rearrangement joins TRBV12-3 or TRBV12-4 to TRBJ1-2, with D unresolved. V was shortened by 5 bases and J by 5 bases, with 12 bases between the two germline ends. This CDR3 is 13 amino acids long. The CDR3 bases are TGTGCCAGCAGTGCCCAGACGAATTATGGCTACACCTTC. It is translated as CASSAQTNYGYTF.

The chain carries TRBV19 and TRBJ1-5; D remains ambiguous. Trimming cost V 3 bases and J 7 bases, with 13 bases left between them. This CDR3 region has 14 residues. CDR1 LNHDA and CDR2 SQIVND come from the germline V gene (reference sequence). CDR3 loop: CASSIGQVNQPQHF. As DNA, the CDR3 is TGTGCCAGTAGTATTGGGCAGGTAAACCAGCCCCAGCATTTT.

The chain recombines TRBV5-1 with TRBJ1-1, with a possible D match to TRBD1 (6 bases). Trimming removed 0 bases at V and 7 bases at J, with 13 bases between. The CDR3 has 14 amino acids. Germline-derived CDR1 and CDR2 are SGHRS and YFSETQ. The CDR3 DNA reads as TGCGCCAGCAGCTTGGACAGGGCAGGCGGTGAAGCTTTCTTT. Translated, it gives CASSLDRAGGEAFF.

In its sample, this clone was seen once. The gene calls are TRBV4-2 and TRBJ1-2; 7 nucleotides line up with TRBD1. The V and J ends lost 0 bases and 2 bases, in that order; junction bases with no gene match: 6. The germline V gene encodes CDR1 LGHNA and CDR2 YNFKEQ. The CDR3 has 16 amino acids. This CDR3 reads CASSQDPTGLNYGYTF. The CDR3 DNA reads as TGTGCCAGCAGCCAAGATCCGACAGGGTTGAACTATGGCTACACCTTC.

This clone was detected only once. The rearrangement joins TRBV13 to TRBJ2-4; 11 nucleotides align to TRBD2. V shed 0 bases and J 5 bases; nucleotides not matched to a gene: 6. From germline, CDR1 is PRHDT and CDR2 FYEKMQ (reference sequence). The CDR3 spans 17 residues. The CDR3 DNA sequence: TGTGCCAGCAGCTTAGGCATTCCGGGACTAGCGGAAAACATTCAGTACTTC. Its protein is CASSLGIPGLAENIQYF.

J is TRBJ2-1 and V is TRBV5-6; D ambiguous. The V gene's germline CDR1 is SGHDT and CDR2 YYEEEE. The CDR3 loop spans 17 amino acids. Between the trimmed V and J ends, which lost 4 bases and 0 bases, there was a span of 17 bases. This CDR3 reads CASSRLGVESSYNEQFF. In DNA form, the CDR3 reads TGTGCCAGCAGCCGACTGGGCGTTGAGAGCTCCTACAATGAGCAGTTCTTC.

This clone was counted a single time. This chain's CDR3 is CATSAPRGQLGNEQFF. Written as DNA, the CDR3 is TGTGCCACCAGTGCCCCAAGGGGGCAATTAGGGAATGAGCAGTTCTTC. The chain couples TRBV24-1 to TRBJ2-1; 7 bases are a match to TRBD1. The CDR3 runs 16 residues. Germline trimming cut 5 bases from V and 7 bases from J; bases unmatched to any gene: 13. Germline V gene data show CDR1 as KGHDR and CDR2 as SFDVKD.

The V call is TRBV10-3, the J call TRBJ1-1, with D uncertain. Germline CDR1 reads ENHRY; CDR2 reads SYGVKD. Trimming left V 3 bases short and J 11 bases short, with 16 bases between. There are 13 residues in the CDR3. The CDR3 DNA follows: TGTGCCATCAGTGAAGGAACCCTCGTACGCGCTTTCTTT. Encoded protein: CAISEGTLVRAFF.

The rearrangement uses TRBV19 and TRBJ1-4; D is possibly TRBD1 (5 bases). Between the trimmed V and J ends, which lost 4 bases and 8 bases, there was a span of 17 bases. Looked up from germline, CDR1 is LNHDA and CDR2 is SQIVND (reference sequence). The CDR3 sequence is 15 residues long. The CDR3 DNA sequence: TGTGCCAGTAGTACCAGTAGGGGAAAAGGGGAAAAACTGTTTTTT. Translation gives CASSTSRGKGEKLFF.

V usage is TRBV18 and J usage is TRBJ2-1; no clear D. V dropped 3 bases and J dropped 6 bases, with 6 bases sitting between them. The CDR3 runs to 12 residues. The germline CDR1 and CDR2 sequences are KGHSH and LQKENI. The CDR3 nucleotides are TGTGCCAGCTCACCGCTAGGCAATGAGCAGTTCTTC. It translates to CASSPLGNEQFF.

V gene TRBV7-2 combines with J gene TRBJ2-7; D may be TRBD1 or TRBD2 (6 bases each). The CDR3 spans 15 residues. The germline V gene has CDR1 SGHTA and CDR2 FQGNSA. V lost 5 bases and J 3 bases, leaving 17 bases between the germline ends. CDR3 sequence (DNA): TGTGCCAGCAGCGAGCAATGGGGGGCAATCTACGAGCAGTACTTC. This translates into CASSEQWGAIYEQYF.

The chain joins TRBV20-1 to TRBJ2-1; D is unresolved. V was cut by 3 bases and J by 7 bases, with 13 bases left in between. The V gene's germline CDR1 is DFQATT and CDR2 SNEGSKA (reference sequence). The CDR3 is made up of 13 amino acids. The CDR3 is CSASRIGTNEQFF. DNA for the CDR3: TGCAGTGCTAGTCGTATAGGAACGAATGAGCAGTTCTTC.

The chain uses TRBV29-1 and TRBJ1-1; D is unresolved. From germline, CDR1 is SQVTM and CDR2 ANQGSEA. Trimming cost V 2 bases and J 4 bases, with 14 bases left between them. The CDR3 totals 14 residues. The CDR3 protein is CSVEFWGSSTEAFF. CDR3 DNA sequence: TGCAGCGTTGAATTCTGGGGTAGTAGCACTGAAGCTTTCTTT.

This clone was seen a handful of times. The chain employs TRBV14 and TRBJ1-2; TRBD1 aligns across 9 bases. This CDR3 contains 14 residues. J was trimmed by 8 bases and V by 0 bases; bases with no gene match: 4. CDR1 SGHDN and CDR2 FVKESK come from the germline V gene. CDR3 sequence reads: CASSQERTGEGYTF. For the CDR3, the DNA is TGTGCCAGCAGCCAAGAGAGGACAGGGGAAGGCTACACCTTC.